This section outlines one T cell receptor (beta chain) sequence together with its context. This entry comes from a study of OX40 agonist ivuxolimab in advanced cancers. Study in general: 40% to 50% of patients had received prior checkpoint inhibitor therapy.

Sequencing used immunoSEQ multiplex PCR; TCRdb keeps in-frame clones, though not all of them. The sample contains under 40,000 clones, approximately 80% of which appear only once. Germline trimming cut 4 bases from V and 2 bases from J; bases unmatched to any gene: 6. Germline V lookup: CDR1 SGHAT, CDR2 FQNNGV. The CDR3 has 16 amino acids. Blood got drawn at baseline, again on cycle 4 day 1, and then on cycle 7 day 1. The sequences come from CD4+ or CD8+ T cells sorted from blood, collected in a trial of the OX40 agonist ivuxolimab. V usage is TRBV11-2 and J usage is TRBJ2-2; TRBD1 agrees at 8 bases. This clonotype originated in an adult with an advanced solid tumor such as melanoma, head and neck, liver or kidney cancer. Here the CDR3 reads CASSSWTGINTGELFF. The CDR3 DNA reads as TGTGCCAGCAGCTCGTGGACAGGGATCAACACCGGGGAGCTGTTTTTT. Full variable domain (missing parts from reference TRBV11-2 and TRBJ2-2): EAGVAQSPRYKIIEKRQSVAFWCNPISGHATLYWYQQILGQGPKLLIQFQNNGVVDDSQLPKDRFSAERLKGVDSTLKIQPAKLEDSAVYLCASSSWTGINTGELFFGEGSRLTVL.